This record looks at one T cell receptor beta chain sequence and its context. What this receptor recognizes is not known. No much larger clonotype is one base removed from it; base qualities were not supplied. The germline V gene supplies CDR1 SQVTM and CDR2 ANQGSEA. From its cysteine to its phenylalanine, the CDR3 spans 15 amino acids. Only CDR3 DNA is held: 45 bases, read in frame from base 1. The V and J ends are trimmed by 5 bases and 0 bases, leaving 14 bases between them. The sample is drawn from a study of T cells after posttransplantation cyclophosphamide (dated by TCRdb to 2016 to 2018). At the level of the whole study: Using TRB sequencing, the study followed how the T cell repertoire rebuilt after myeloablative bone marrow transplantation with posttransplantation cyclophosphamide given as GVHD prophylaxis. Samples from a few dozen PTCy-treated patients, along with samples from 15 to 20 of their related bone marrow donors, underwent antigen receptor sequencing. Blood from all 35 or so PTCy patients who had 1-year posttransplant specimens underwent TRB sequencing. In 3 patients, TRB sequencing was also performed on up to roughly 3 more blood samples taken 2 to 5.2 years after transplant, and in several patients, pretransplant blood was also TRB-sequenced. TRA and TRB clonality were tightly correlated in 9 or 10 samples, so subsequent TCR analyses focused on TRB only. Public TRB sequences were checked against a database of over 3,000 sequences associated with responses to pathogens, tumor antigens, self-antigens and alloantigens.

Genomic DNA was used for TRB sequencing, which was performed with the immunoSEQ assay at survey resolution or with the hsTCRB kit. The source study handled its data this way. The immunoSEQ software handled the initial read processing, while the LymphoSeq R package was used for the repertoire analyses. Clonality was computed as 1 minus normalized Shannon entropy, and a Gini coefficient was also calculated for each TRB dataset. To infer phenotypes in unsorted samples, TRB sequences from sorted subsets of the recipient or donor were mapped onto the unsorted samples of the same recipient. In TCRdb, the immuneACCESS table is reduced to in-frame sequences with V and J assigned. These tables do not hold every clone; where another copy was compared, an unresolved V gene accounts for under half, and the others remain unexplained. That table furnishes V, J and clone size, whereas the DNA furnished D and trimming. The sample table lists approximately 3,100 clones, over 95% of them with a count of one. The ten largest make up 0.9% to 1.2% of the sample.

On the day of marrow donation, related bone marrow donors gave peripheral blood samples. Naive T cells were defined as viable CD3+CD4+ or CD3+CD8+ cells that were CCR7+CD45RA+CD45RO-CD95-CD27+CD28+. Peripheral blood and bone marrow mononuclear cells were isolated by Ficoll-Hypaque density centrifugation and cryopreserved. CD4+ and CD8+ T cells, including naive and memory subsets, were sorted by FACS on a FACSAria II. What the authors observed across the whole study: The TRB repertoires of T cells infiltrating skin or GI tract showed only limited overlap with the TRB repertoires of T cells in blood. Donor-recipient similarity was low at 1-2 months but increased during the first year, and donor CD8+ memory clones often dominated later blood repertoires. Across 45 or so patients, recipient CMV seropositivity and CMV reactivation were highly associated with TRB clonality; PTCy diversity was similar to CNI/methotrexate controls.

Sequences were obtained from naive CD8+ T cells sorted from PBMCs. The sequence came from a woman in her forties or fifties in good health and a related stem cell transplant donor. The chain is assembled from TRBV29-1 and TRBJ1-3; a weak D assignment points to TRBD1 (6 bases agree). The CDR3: CSVKPGQGSGNTIYF. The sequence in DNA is TGCAGCGTTAAACCGGGACAAGGCTCTGGAAACACCATATATTTT.